This note documents a single TCR beta chain sequence. This clonotype was detected only a few times. Its antigen is still unknown. No base quality information exists; no much larger clone differs at one position. Library method: RACE. TCRdb names NextSeq 500 as the instrument used. During library preparation, unique molecular identifiers were attached to individual cDNA molecules so that TCRs could be counted quantitatively and reproducibly. Both TCR alpha and TCR beta chains were sequenced from each blood RNA sample. On the authors' methods: The median number of TCRs per sample was roughly 94,000, ranging from roughly 23,224 to 690,600. V, J and CDR3 annotation of the TCR reads was performed with the Decombinator software suite. Every sample was subsampled to the same number of TCRs (28,000) for the PS versus PT1 abundance plots. TCRs were defined as expanded if absent before sensitization and observed at least eight times at the 2-week time point. TCRdb applied fastp at Q25 and MiXCR to the public reads, then kept only in-frame beta chains. Every distinct CDR3 protein forms one entry, paired with its most common genes and DNA. The V and J calls and clone size come from TCRdb's table, not from the authors' own analysis. In all, the sample holds 75,000 to 100,000 distinct CDR3 sequences, and 12% of those were seen once. Together, the top ten hold 3.5% to 4.5% of the sample.

The label giving this sample's time point can be read as: patch test 1, 2 weeks after DPC sensitization. The treatment or condition label here, explained by the study, means: therapeutic diphenylcyclopropenone sensitization with weekly scalp DPC. Blood at each patch-test visit was drawn before the patch test was applied. Eligible patients were aged 18 to 70, diagnosed with alopecia, deemed suitable for DPC therapy, and excluded if pregnant. Total RNA was extracted from unfractionated whole blood that had been collected in Tempus Blood RNA tubes. This sample stems from a study of human T cells and chemical hapten exposure (dated by TCRdb to the early 2020s). Notes on the research overall: For sensitization, 2% DPC in acetone was applied to a 2 cm by 2 cm area of upper inner arm skin. Throughout the approximately 26-week study period, patients were also given weekly therapeutic DPC doses on the scalp. Patch tests used Finn chambers with 0.01% DPC on the upper back, scored after 6 days by International Contact Dermatitis Research Group standards. Most of the patients in the cohort were female, and the cohort covered alopecia areata with under or over 50% scalp involvement, alopecia totalis and alopecia universalis. Libraries were pooled for sequencing, and per-sample TCR yields varied mainly because of small differences in library volumes within the pool. The study tracked peripheral blood TCR repertoire changes in vivo during primary and secondary sensitization to the hapten diphenylcyclopropenone (DPC) in alopecia patients. Patient blood was sampled pre-sensitization (week 0) and at 2, 6 and about 24 weeks after DPC sensitization. Twenty-nine alopecia patients provided blood for TCR sequencing at one to four time points (pre-sensitization, 2, 6 and 24 weeks). The study at large found these results: Repeated subsampling changed both the strength of the expansion versus patch-test correlation and the threshold at which that correlation became significant. A positive correlation was found between the number of PT1 expanded TCRs and patch test score, with significance reached at thresholds 8, 16 and 32 but not 4. Significantly more large CDR3 similarity clusters were formed by expanded TCRs than by pre-sensitization or healthy control sets, consistent with antigen-driven responses. DPC sensitization did not change how many TCRs were above 1 in 1000 frequency, and no evidence was found of alterations in global repertoire structure. All patients had alopecia, a presumed autoimmune disease, so their immune response might differ from that of healthy individuals.

V is pared back by 5 bases and J by 4 bases, with 17 bases lying between the germline termini. There are 16 amino acids in the CDR3, from cysteine to phenylalanine inclusive. The retained sequence is limited to the CDR3, 48 bases, with the frame set at the first base. Per the germline V gene (reference sequence), SEHNR is the CDR1 and FQNEAQ is the CDR2. The rearrangement joined TRBV7-9 to TRBJ2-2, and the D gene may be TRBD2, 5 bases matching. The receptor was isolated from a woman between 55 and 75 years old with alopecia areata. Some clones in this sample may be carry-over from other donors' samples. Material: whole blood, obtained in connection with sensitization to the hapten diphenylcyclopropenone (DPC). The DNA reads as follows: TGTGCCAGCAGCCCCCCGGGGAGTCGAGGCACCGGGGAGCTGTTTTTT. It translates to CASSPPGSRGTGELFF.